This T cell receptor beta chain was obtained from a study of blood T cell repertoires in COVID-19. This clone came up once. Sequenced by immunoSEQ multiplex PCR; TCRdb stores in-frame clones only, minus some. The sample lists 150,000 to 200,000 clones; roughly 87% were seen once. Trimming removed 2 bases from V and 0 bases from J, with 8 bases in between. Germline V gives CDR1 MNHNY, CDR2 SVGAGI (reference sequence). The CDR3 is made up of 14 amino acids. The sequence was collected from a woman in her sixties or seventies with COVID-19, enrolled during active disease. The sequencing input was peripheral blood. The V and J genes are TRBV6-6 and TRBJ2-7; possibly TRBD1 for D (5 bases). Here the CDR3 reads CASSYRQPSYEQYF. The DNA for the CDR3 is TGTGCCAGCAGTTACAGACAGCCCTCCTACGAGCAGTACTTC.